This TCR beta chain is from a study of regulatory T cells in long-lasting Graves disease. There are many counts of this clonotype. Its antigen is undetermined. The CDR3 runs 12 residues. CDR1 is SQVTM and CDR2 is ANQGSEA in the germline V gene. The germline V and J ends were trimmed by 4 bases and 8 bases, with 14 bases remaining between them. Broader study findings: There were preferences for TRBV28, TRBJ1-2 and TRBJ2-5 in persistent disease.

As to time point: persistent/refractory GD, antithyroid drugs over 5 years with positive TRAb. PBMC RNA was the source of the TCR library. Relying on iRepertoire HTBI primers and Arm-PCR of CDR3 regions, the team built TCR beta libraries. In TCRdb, the multiplex PCR reads were re-called with MiXCR into one record per CDR3 protein. The sample has about 460,000 distinct CDR3 sequences, about 20% seen once; the top ten hold over 10%. The receptor was derived from a female donor with Graves disease. The chain recombines TRBV29-1 with TRBJ1-1; unclear D gene. Sequenced here: peripheral blood mononuclear cells (PBMCs), sampled when the disease was refractory, from a patient treated with antithyroid drugs. Written as DNA, the CDR3 is TGCAGCGTTGGAGCGGGCGTAGTGGAAGCTTTCTTT. Amino acids: CSVGAGVVEAFF. The full variable domain, completed using reference TRBV29-1 and TRBJ1-1, is SAVISQKPSRDICQRGTSLTIQCQVDSQVTMMFWYRQQPGQSLTLIATANQGSEATYESGFVIDKFPISRPNLTFSTLTVSNMSPEDSSIYLCSVGAGVVEAFFGQGTRLTVV.